Presented here are 31 T cell receptor beta chains from one specimen sequenced in a study of circulating CD8 cells and anti-PD-1 response in melanoma. From live CD3+CD8+TCRalphabeta+ cells, four PD-1 and/or TIGIT subsets were sorted. Each library started from around 14 ng of total RNA using the QIAseq Immune Repertoire TCR panel. TCRdb recomputed calls from the reads with MiXCR, one row per CDR3 protein. The sample has more than 300 distinct CDR3 sequences, about 11% seen once. This specimen consisted of CD8+ T cells from PBMCs, obtained at baseline or after one month of anti-PD-1 therapy (not recorded which). Every receptor here comes from a human donor with melanoma.

By share, this clonotype counts as large (0.1 to 1%). The rearrangement joins TRBV12-3 or TRBV12-4 to TRBJ2-7; 12 bases align to TRBD1. The CDR3 has 17 residues. The V gene end was trimmed by 8 bases and the J gene end by 1 base; junction bases not matched to a gene: 12. CDR3 in DNA: TGTGCCAGCTCCGGGACAGGGGGCTCATCGATTTCCTACGAGCAGTACTTC. Protein sequence: CASSGTGGSSISYEQYF.

By proportion, this clonotype is large. This rearrangement joins TRBV5-1 to TRBJ2-7, with D possibly TRBD2 on 5 matching bases. The V gene's germline CDR1 is SGHRS and CDR2 YFSETQ. There are 15 residues in the CDR3. Trimming removed 4 bases from V and 3 bases from J, with 17 bases in between. This chain's CDR3 is CASSPGSYTGYEQYF. The CDR3 coding sequence is TGCGCCAGCAGCCCGGGATCCTACACGGGCTACGAGCAGTACTTC.

By share, this clonotype ranks as large. CDR3 sequence reads: CASSPGPGSEAFF. CDR3 in DNA: TGTGCCAGCAGCCCCGGGCCGGGGTCTGAAGCTTTCTTT. This chain uses TRBV7-2 with TRBJ1-1; no reliable D call. V lost 5 bases and J lost 6, with 13 bases in between. This CDR3 comprises 13 residues. CDR1 is SGHTA, CDR2 FQGNSA, per germline.

Judged by abundance, this clonotype is medium-sized. CDR3 loop: CASSYIQTGFYEQYF. CDR3 nucleotide sequence: TGTGCCAGCAGTTACATCCAGACAGGGTTCTACGAGCAGTACTTC. The V call is TRBV6-5, the J call TRBJ2-7; 7 nucleotides align to TRBD1. V gave up 2 bases and J gave up 3 bases; unmatched junction bases: 7. The germline V gene encodes CDR1 MNHEY and CDR2 SVGAGI. The CDR3 totals 15 residues.

J is TRBJ2-2 and V is TRBV21-1. TRBV21-1 is assigned pseudogene status. The CDR3 is 15 amino acids. In DNA form, the CDR3 reads TGTGCCAGCAGCAAAGCATGGAGGAACACCGGGGAGCTGTTTTTT. This sequence encodes CASSKAWRNTGELFF.

The chain has TRBV7-2 and TRBJ1-1; tentative D call: TRBD1 (5 bases). CDR3 size: 15 residues. V lost 6 bases to trimming and J lost 4 bases, with 18 bases between them. Germline CDR1 reads SGHTA; CDR2 reads FQGNSA. In DNA form, the CDR3 reads TGTGCCAGCAGGCTTGGGTCAGGGTACTCCACTGAAGCTTTCTTT. Its protein product is CASRLGSGYSTEAFF. Combining the CDR3 with reference TRBV7-2 and TRBJ1-1 gives the whole variable domain GAGVSQSPSNKVTEKGKDVELRCDPISGHTALYWYRQSLGQGLEFLIYFQGNSAPDKSGLPSDRFSAERTGGSVSTLTIQRTQQEDSAVYLCASRLGSGYSTEAFFGQGTRLTVV.

The chain employs TRBV24-1 and TRBJ1-5; possibly TRBD1 for D (5 bases). Germline loops: CDR1 KGHDR, CDR2 SFDVKD. This CDR3 is built from 13 residues. Trimming stripped 3 bases from V and 6 bases from J, with 8 bases between. The DNA for the CDR3 is TGTGCCACCAGTGATCCGAGGGGTCAGCCCCAGCATTTT. This sequence encodes CATSDPRGQPQHF.

In its sample, this clonotype is large (0.1 to 1%). The chain is built from TRBV4-3 and TRBJ1-6; D gene uncertain. Germline-derived CDR1 and CDR2 are LGHNA and YSLEER. The CDR3 extends over 15 amino acids. V dropped 2 bases and J dropped 0 bases, with 5 bases sitting between them. This CDR3 reads CASSQTSSYNSPLHF. The CDR3 DNA reads as TGCGCCAGCAGCCAAACGAGCTCCTATAATTCACCCCTCCACTTT.

This clonotype is medium-sized (0.01 to 0.1%) by share. The chain is built from TRBV29-1 and TRBJ2-7; tentatively, D is TRBD1 (6 bases). V was cut by 4 bases and J by 6 bases, with 19 bases left in between. The CDR3 extends over 14 amino acids. Looked up from germline, CDR1 is SQVTM and CDR2 is ANQGSEA. CDR3 loop: CSVGASLQGGEQYF. The CDR3 nucleotides read TGCAGCGTTGGGGCCAGCCTACAAGGGGGCGAGCAGTACTTC.

This clonotype ranks as medium-sized (0.01 to 0.1%). This chain links TRBV19 with TRBJ1-4; D might be TRBD1 (6 bases). Germline loops: CDR1 LNHDA, CDR2 SQIVND (reference sequence). V dropped 5 bases and J dropped 12 bases, with 19 bases sitting between them. The CDR3 spans 14 residues. The CDR3 loop is CASSAWQGLAELFF. The CDR3 DNA follows: TGTGCCAGTAGTGCATGGCAGGGGCTAGCAGAACTGTTTTTT.

Remarks on this clonotype: A far larger clone is one nucleotide away, so this likely arose from a read error. The rearrangement uses TRBV7-2 and TRBJ2-1; 9 bases map to TRBD1. This CDR3 spans 13 amino acids. Germline V lookup: CDR1 SGHTA, CDR2 FQGNSA. The V gene end was trimmed by 6 bases and the J gene end by 5 bases; junction bases not matched to a gene: 2. The CDR3 DNA is TGTGCCAGCAGGACAGGGGGACACAATGAGCAGTTCTTC. This encodes CASRTGGHNEQFF.

This clonotype qualifies as medium-sized. The V gene is TRBV2, the J gene TRBJ2-1; a possible D gene is TRBD1 (5 bases). The CDR3 runs to 14 residues. Looked up from germline, CDR1 is SNHLY and CDR2 is FYNNEI. The V end was cut by 3 bases, the J end by 5 bases, with 11 bases between. The DNA for the CDR3 is TGTGCCAGCAGTGATCTGACAGCTAACAATGAGCAGTTCTTC. Protein product: CASSDLTANNEQFF.

In this sample, this clonotype is large. This rearrangement joins TRBV29-1 to TRBJ2-7; D gene ambiguous. Germline assignment: CDR1 SQVTM and CDR2 ANQGSEA. Between the trimmed V and J ends, which lost 4 bases and 5 bases, there was a span of 9 bases. This CDR3 spans 11 amino acids. CDR3 loop: CSVVVSHEQYF. As DNA, the CDR3 is TGCAGCGTTGTAGTCAGTCACGAGCAGTACTTC.

This clonotype is termed medium-sized. This rearrangement joins TRBV6-2 or TRBV6-3 to TRBJ2-3; D not resolved. Trimming left V 5 bases short and J 4 bases short, with 4 bases between. Germline loops: CDR1 MNHEY, CDR2 SVGEGT. This CDR3 spans 11 amino acids. In nucleotides, the CDR3 is TGTGCCAGCAGTGCCTCAGATACGCAGTATTTT. Translating it yields CASSASDTQYF.

Judged by abundance, this clonotype is large. The chain links TRBV27 to TRBJ2-1, with 11 bases that match TRBD2. Germline V gene data show CDR1 as MNHEY and CDR2 as SMNVEV (reference sequence). The CDR3 extends over 14 amino acids. The junction had 12 bases not matched to a gene; V was cut back by 5 bases and J by 15 bases. As DNA, the CDR3 is TGTGCCAGCAGTCCCCCCCTTAGCGGGGGGGCGCTGTTCTTC. Translated: CASSPPLSGGALFF.

In its sample, this clonotype ranks as medium-sized (0.01 to 0.1%). DNA for the CDR3: TGTGCCAGTAGTGTAGCGAGCACAGATACGCAGTATTTT. Translated, it gives CASSVASTDTQYF. This chain uses TRBV19 with TRBJ2-3; maybe TRBD2 (5 bases). This CDR3 comprises 13 residues. The ends were cut back, 5 bases at V and 0 bases at J, with 6 bases in the middle. Germline V lookup: CDR1 LNHDA, CDR2 SQIVND (reference sequence).

Relative to its sample, this clonotype is medium-sized. V and J are TRBV7-8 and TRBJ1-2; 9 bases are a match to TRBD1. With 4 bases clipped from V and 8 bases from J, the junction kept 11 bases outside the gene matches. The CDR3 extends over 15 amino acids. Germline V gives CDR1 SGHVS, CDR2 FQNEAQ. As DNA, the CDR3 is TGTGCCAGCAGCTCCGGACAGGGGCCGCCTTGGGGCTACACCTTC. Translating gives CASSSGQGPPWGYTF. Variable domain in full (rest from reference TRBV7-8 and TRBJ1-2): GAGVSQSPRYKVAKRGQDVALRCDPISGHVSLFWYQQALGQGPEFLTYFQNEAQLDKSGLPSDRFFAERPEGSVSTLKIQRTQQEDSAVYLCASSSGQGPPWGYTFGSGTRLTVV.

This clonotype is deemed large. The J gene is TRBJ1-1, the V gene TRBV27, with a weak D call TRBD1 (5 bases). The germline CDR1 and CDR2 sequences are MNHEY and SMNVEV (reference sequence). The CDR3 runs to 14 residues. V was trimmed by 1 base and J by 1 base, leaving 7 bases between them. The CDR3 coding sequence is TGTGCCAGCAGTTTATTAGGGGAGAACACTGAAGCTTTCTTT. Protein sequence: CASSLLGENTEAFF.

This clonotype has a handful of counts. The gene calls are TRBV27 and TRBJ1-5; TRBD1 is a possible D gene (5 bases). V lost 7 bases and J lost 2, with 9 bases in between. Germline CDR1 is MNHEY and CDR2 is SMNVEV (reference sequence). This CDR3 region has 13 residues. The CDR3 protein is CASTQGGNQPQHF. CDR3 nucleotides: TGTGCCAGCACCCAAGGGGGCAATCAGCCCCAGCATTTT.

Sample share makes this clonotype large. The chain couples TRBV29-1 to TRBJ1-2; D unresolved. Germline assignment: CDR1 SQVTM and CDR2 ANQGSEA. Trimming took 1 base from V and 4 from J, leaving 7 bases between them. The CDR3 runs to 12 residues. The CDR3: CSVEVKPYGYTF. The CDR3 region has the DNA TGCAGCGTTGAAGTCAAGCCCTATGGCTACACCTTC.

This clonotype is classed as medium-sized. This sequence joins TRBV29-1 and TRBJ2-1; TRBD2 is a possible D gene (6 bases). The germline CDR1 and CDR2 sequences are SQVTM and ANQGSEA. V shed 7 bases and J shed 8 bases, with 21 bases lying between them. The CDR3 extends over 14 amino acids. CDR3 sequence (DNA): TGCAGCGCCCGTGGGGGAGGTATTTGGGATGAGCAGTTCTTC. It yields the protein CSARGGGIWDEQFF.

By share, this clonotype counts as large. V gene TRBV7-9 combines with J gene TRBJ1-1; D unresolved. Trimming stripped 3 bases from V and 4 bases from J, with 12 bases between. Germline V CDR1 and CDR2: SEHNR, FQNEAQ (reference sequence). This CDR3 is built from 14 residues. CDR3 sequence (DNA): TGTGCCAGCAGCTTTGCCATCGGCTCCACTGAAGCTTTCTTT. This codes for CASSFAIGSTEAFF.

This clonotype is categorized as medium-sized. This chain joins TRBV7-3 and TRBJ2-6; D ambiguous. V shed 4 bases and J shed 4 bases, with 23 bases lying between them. The CDR3 contains 19 residues. From germline, CDR1 is SGHTA and CDR2 FQGTGA. CDR3 bases: TGTGCCAGCAGCTCCAGCCCCGGATTCATACTTGGGGGGGCCAACGTCCTGACTTTC. Protein: CASSSSPGFILGGANVLTF.

A remark on this clonotype: Being one base from a much bigger clone, this may be a read error. The conserved phenylalanine or tryptophan normally closing the CDR3 is absent here, so this likely arose from a read error. The chain combines TRBV30 with TRBJ2-1; D ambiguous. Germline CDR1 GTSNPN, CDR2 SVGIG (reference sequence). This CDR3 spans 12 amino acids. V lost 8 bases and J lost 0, with 8 bases in between. CDR3 protein: CARHSSYNEQFL. CDR3 nucleotides: TGTGCCAGACACAGCTCCTACAATGAGCAGTTCTTA.

This clonotype is hyperexpanded by share. The genes are TRBV3-2 and TRBJ1-1; the table's TRBD1 call for D was not verified on the DNA. TRBV3-2 is a documented pseudogene. This CDR3 is built from 21 residues. CDR3 sequence: CASSHAGASQGNLLSNTEAFF. As DNA, the CDR3 is TGTGCCAGCAGCCACGCAGGGGCATCACAGGGCAACCTCTTATCGAACACTGAAGCTTTCTTT.

This clonotype is judged medium-sized. The chain has TRBV6-2 or TRBV6-3 and TRBJ2-7; D tentatively reads TRBD1 or TRBD2 (6 bases each). In germline, CDR1 is MNHEY, CDR2 SVGEGT. V was shortened by 8 bases and J by 2 bases, with 10 bases between the two germline ends. The length of the CDR3 is 12 residues. CDR3 residues: CASGGTPYEQYF. The CDR3 DNA follows: TGTGCCAGCGGCGGGACACCCTACGAGCAGTACTTC.

By share, this clonotype ranks as medium-sized. The chain is built from TRBV5-4 and TRBJ1-6, with 8 bases aligning to TRBD1. Looked up from germline, CDR1 is SGHNT and CDR2 is YYREEE (reference sequence). V was clipped by 4 bases and J by 6 bases; unmatched bases: 9. CDR3 length: 16 residues. CDR3 sequence: CASSETGQGGNSPLHF. In nucleotides, the CDR3 is TGTGCCAGCAGCGAAACCGGACAGGGTGGTAATTCACCCCTCCACTTT.

By share, this clonotype counts as medium-sized. This chain connects TRBV20-1 to TRBJ2-1; 7 bases are shared with TRBD2. The CDR3 covers 13 residues. CDR1 and CDR2 from the germline V gene are DFQATT and SNEGSKA (reference sequence). CDR3 bases: TGCAGCGCCAGTCTCGGGGGGACCAATGAGCAGTTCTTC. Protein: CSASLGGTNEQFF.

This clonotype is labeled medium-sized. The rearrangement joins TRBV2 to TRBJ2-1, with 8 bases aligning to TRBD1. The germline V gene encodes CDR1 SNHLY and CDR2 FYNNEI. The CDR3 is made up of 20 amino acids. V was clipped by 1 base and J by 0 bases; unmatched bases: 14. The CDR3 DNA follows: TGTGCCAGCAGTGAAGGTCCACAGGGGGGTTACTCGAGCTCCTACAATGAGCAGTTCTTC. It yields the protein CASSEGPQGGYSSSYNEQFF.

This clonotype is judged large. The rearrangement joins TRBV27 to TRBJ2-3, with TRBD2 matching over 9 bases. CDR1 and CDR2 from the germline V gene are MNHEY and SMNVEV (reference sequence). The ends lost 5 bases at V and 4 bases at J; junction bases unmatched: 7. This CDR3 comprises 15 residues. The CDR3 DNA reads TGTGCCAGCAGTACAAGCGGGGGGTTCGCAGATACGCAGTATTTT. Its translation is CASSTSGGFADTQYF.

By share of the sample, this clonotype is large. V usage is TRBV19 and J usage is TRBJ2-1, with TRBD1 as a possible D gene (5 bases). The germline V and J ends were trimmed by 1 base and 4 bases, with 11 bases remaining between them. CDR3 length: 15 residues. The germline V gene has CDR1 LNHDA and CDR2 SQIVND (reference sequence). The CDR3 loop reads CASSIVTGPYNEQFF. In DNA form, the CDR3 reads TGTGCCAGTAGTATAGTTACAGGTCCATACAATGAGCAGTTCTTC. The full variable domain, completed using reference TRBV19 and TRBJ2-1, is DGGITQSPKYLFRKEGQNVTLSCEQNLNHDAMYWYRQDPGQGLRLIYYSQIVNDFQKGDIAEGYSVSREKKESFPLTVTSAQKNPTAFYLCASSIVTGPYNEQFFGPGTRLTVL.